Sequencing of this T cell receptor (beta chain) was carried out in a study of T cells in Graves' hyperthyroidism and ophthalmopathy. From germline, CDR1 is KGHSH and CDR2 LQKENI. V was cut by 1 base and J by 6 bases, with 19 bases left in between. The length of the CDR3 is 17 residues. Subjects aged 18 to 65 presented with newly diagnosed hyperthyroidism of less than 2 months' duration. Fresh peripheral blood, roughly 9.8 ml of it, supplied the PBMCs. About this clonotype: Its specificity is unknown.

Study-level points and caveats: Ophthalmopathy, which appeared later, was predicted by the model a median approximately six months before onset. In the analysis, a 13 V-J model separated ophthalmopathy from stable hyperthyroidism.

Amplification yielded TCR beta CDR3 regions, with RNA transcripts as the source. When the TCR CDR3 underwent first-round RT-PCR, the HTBI primer set was used. TCRdb analysed the multiplex PCR reads with MiXCR anew, one entry per CDR3 protein. The sample yields hundreds of thousands of distinct CDR3 sequences, 14% seen once. The specimen sequenced was blood. The source of this sequence is a woman aged 18-29 years with Graves' hyperthyroidism. The V gene is TRBV18, the J gene TRBJ2-1; TRBD1 is a possible D gene (6 bases). CDR3 in DNA: TGTGCCAGCTCACCACTGGTTCGACAGGTCATACCCAATGAGCAGTTCTTC. It codes for CASSPLVRQVIPNEQFF.